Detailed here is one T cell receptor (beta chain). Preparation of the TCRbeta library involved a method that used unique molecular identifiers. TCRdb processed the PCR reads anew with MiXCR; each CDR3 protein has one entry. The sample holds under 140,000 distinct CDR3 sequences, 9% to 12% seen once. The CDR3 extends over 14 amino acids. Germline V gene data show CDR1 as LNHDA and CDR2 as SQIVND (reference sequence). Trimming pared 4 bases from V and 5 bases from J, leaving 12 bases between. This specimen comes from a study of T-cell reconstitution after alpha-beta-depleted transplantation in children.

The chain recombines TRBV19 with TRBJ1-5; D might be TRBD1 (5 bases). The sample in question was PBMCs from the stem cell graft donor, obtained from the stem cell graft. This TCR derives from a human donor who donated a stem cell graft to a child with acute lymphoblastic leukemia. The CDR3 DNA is TGTGCCAGTAGTACAGGGAAAGTGTATCAGCCCCAGCATTTT. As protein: CASSTGKVYQPQHF.